This TCR beta chain was recorded in a study of CD8+ T cells in alopecia areata. Study conclusions and caveats: A great number of expanded lesional clones endured in scalp and blood during tofacitinib. Compared with normal scalp, lesional scalp had higher clonality and more expanded CD8+ clones. Tissue-resident alphabeta T cells belonging to normal skin likewise get sequenced within scalp specimens.

The sequencing template was cDNA reverse transcribed from extracted RNA. Libraries were prepared by immunoSEQ multiplex PCR; TCRdb keeps only in-frame clonotypes and omits some of them. The table has over 250,000 clones, about 62% seen once; the top ten hold roughly 0.88%. CDR1 is SGDLS, CDR2 YYNGEE, per germline. The CDR3 has 14 amino acids. Trimming removed 0 bases at V and 6 bases at J, with 10 bases between. As regards this clone: The antigen is unknown.

Treatment denoted: oral pan-JAK inhibitor, 5-10 mg twice daily. The sequencing here drew on CD4+ T cells sorted from blood, taken between weeks 51 and 54, from a patient treated with tofacitinib. The clonotype comes from a human donor with alopecia areata. The rearrangement links TRBV9 to TRBJ2-1; the D gene could be TRBD1 or TRBD2 (6 bases each). DNA for the CDR3: TGTGCCAGCAGCGTAGTCGGGGGCGGCAATGAGCAGTTCTTC. Translating gives CASSVVGGGNEQFF.